These T cell receptor beta chains were read from a single sample in a study of OX40 agonist ivuxolimab in advanced cancers. Sequencing used immunoSEQ multiplex PCR; TCRdb keeps in-frame clones, though not all of them. This table holds fewer than 40,000 clones, roughly 80% found once. This sample comprised CD4+ or CD8+ T cells sorted from blood, obtained in a trial of the OX40 agonist ivuxolimab. Receptors originate from an adult with an advanced solid tumor such as melanoma, head and neck, liver or kidney cancer. CDR3s include the opening cysteine and the closing phenylalanine or tryptophan.

length: 15
V: TRBV6-5
J: TRBJ1-2
CDR3: CASSYATGGTYGYTF

length: 14
V: TRBV7-9
J: TRBJ2-2
CDR3: CASSHWGVPGELFF

length: 17
V: TRBV7-8
J: TRBJ1-5
CDR3: CASSLAGGAGPDQPQHF

length: 13
V: TRBV27
J: TRBJ2-1
CDR3: CASSQLNRDEQFF

length: 14
V: TRBV5-5
J: TRBJ1-2
CDR3: CASSLKPLNYGYTF

length: 14
V: TRBV18
J: TRBJ2-7
CDR3: CASSPTGQPYEQYF

length: 12
V: TRBV5-1
J: TRBJ2-5
CDR3: CASSLFEETQYF

length: 13
V: TRBV5-6
J: TRBJ2-2
CDR3: CASSRSRTGELFF

length: 17
V: TRBV5-1
J: TRBJ2-7
CDR3: CASSLGTSGGHTYEQYF

length: 14
V: TRBV6-5
J: TRBJ2-7
CDR3: CASSKRTGGSEQYF

length: 16
V: TRBV6-5
J: TRBJ2-1
CDR3: CASSYSKGVGWDEQFF

length: 14
V: TRBV18
J: TRBJ1-2
CDR3: CASSTRDRDKGYTF

length: 17
V: TRBV30
J: TRBJ1-3
CDR3: CAWSVHFPVYSGNTIYF

length: 13
V: TRBV30
J: TRBJ1-3
CDR3: CAWSTGSGNTIYF

length: 15
V: TRBV5-1
J: TRBJ2-7
CDR3: CASSVGTAASYEQYF

length: 14
V: TRBV7-9
J: TRBJ1-2
CDR3: CASSLEAGGYGYTF

length: 18
V: TRBV5-5
J: TRBJ2-3
CDR3: CASSLEWRGGPGTDTQYF

length: 15
V: TRBV11-2
J: TRBJ2-5
CDR3: CASSFLGGDGETQYF

length: 14
V: TRBV6-1
J: TRBJ1-5
CDR3: CASTRQAVWGPQHF

length: 16
V: TRBV28
J: TRBJ2-1
CDR3: CASSSMAPGSYNEQFF

length: 13
V: TRBV30
J: TRBJ1-2
CDR3: CAWSEQPFYGYTF

length: 23
V: TRBV9
J: TRBJ2-7
CDR3: CASSVESPGNFDSVKRVTYEQYF

length: 14
V: TRBV5-1
J: TRBJ2-2
CDR3: CASSLAEATGELFF

length: 15
V: TRBV5-6
J: TRBJ2-1
CDR3: CASSLEERMYNEQFF

length: 16
V: TRBV5-4
J: TRBJ1-2
CDR3: CASSLEPGTIDYGYTF

length: 20
V: TRBV9
J: TRBJ2-2
CDR3: CASSVGTSGGARVDTGELFF

length: 13
V: TRBV10-3
J: TRBJ1-5
CDR3: CAIGTDSNQPQHF

length: 15
V: TRBV10-3
J: TRBJ1-1
CDR3: CAISEGETPNTEAFF

length: 16
V: TRBV5-1
J: TRBJ1-2
CDR3: CASSLGPGQLNYGYTF

length: 15
V: TRBV5-1
J: TRBJ2-1
CDR3: CASSPRGAGGSEQFF

length: 16
V: TRBV28
J: TRBJ2-1
CDR3: CASSSTGTGGYNEQFF

length: 14
V: TRBV30
J: TRBJ2-3
CDR3: CAWIPTGGPDTQYF

length: 13
V: TRBV7-9
J: TRBJ1-1
CDR3: CASSWDGNTEAFF

length: 15
V: TRBV11-2
J: TRBJ1-2
CDR3: CASSSRTGDPKGYTF

length: 13
V: TRBV6-5
J: TRBJ1-5
CDR3: CASSYRSNQPQHF

length: 14
V: TRBV10-3
J: TRBJ2-3
CDR3: CAIKPPGVPDTQYF

length: 15
V: TRBV9
J: TRBJ1-2
CDR3: CASSVGRRGLYGYTF